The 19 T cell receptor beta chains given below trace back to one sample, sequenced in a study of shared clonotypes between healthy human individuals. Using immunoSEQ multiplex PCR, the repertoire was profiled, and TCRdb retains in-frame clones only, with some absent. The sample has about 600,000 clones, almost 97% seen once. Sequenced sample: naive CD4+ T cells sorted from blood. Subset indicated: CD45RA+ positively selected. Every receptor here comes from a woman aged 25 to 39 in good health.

Here the CDR3 reads CASSLDRVSYEQYF. The CDR3 bases are TGTGCCAGCAGCTTGGACAGGGTATCCTACGAGCAGTACTTC. The chain recombines TRBV7-2 with TRBJ2-7; TRBD1 matches 8 bases. Germline CDR1 and CDR2: SGHTA and FQGNSA. The CDR3 covers 14 residues. The J segment lost 1 base and the V segment lost 3 bases, leaving 2 bases of the junction unmatched.

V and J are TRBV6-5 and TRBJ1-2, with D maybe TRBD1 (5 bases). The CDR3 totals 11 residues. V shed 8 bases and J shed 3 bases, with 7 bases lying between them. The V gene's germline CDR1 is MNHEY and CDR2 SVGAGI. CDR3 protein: CASGGDYGYTF. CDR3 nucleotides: TGTGCCAGCGGGGGGGACTATGGCTACACCTTC.

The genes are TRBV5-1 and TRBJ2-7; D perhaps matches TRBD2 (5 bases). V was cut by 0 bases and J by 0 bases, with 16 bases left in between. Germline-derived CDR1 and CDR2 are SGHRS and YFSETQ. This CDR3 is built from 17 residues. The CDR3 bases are TGCGCCAGCAGCTTGGCCTCCTCACTAGGTAGCTCCTACGAGCAGTACTTC. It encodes CASSLASSLGSSYEQYF.

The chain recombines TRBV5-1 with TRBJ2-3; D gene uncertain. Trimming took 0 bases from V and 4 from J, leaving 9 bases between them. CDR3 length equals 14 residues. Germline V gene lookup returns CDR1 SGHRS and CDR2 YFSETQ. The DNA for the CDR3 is TGCGCCAGCAGCTTGGCCCAGTTGGCAGATACGCAGTATTTT. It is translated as CASSLAQLADTQYF.

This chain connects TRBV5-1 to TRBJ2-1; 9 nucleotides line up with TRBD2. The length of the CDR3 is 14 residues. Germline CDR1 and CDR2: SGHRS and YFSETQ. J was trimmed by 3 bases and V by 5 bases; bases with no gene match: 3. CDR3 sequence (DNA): TGCGCCAGCAGTCGACTAGCGGACTACAATGAGCAGTTCTTC. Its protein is CASSRLADYNEQFF.

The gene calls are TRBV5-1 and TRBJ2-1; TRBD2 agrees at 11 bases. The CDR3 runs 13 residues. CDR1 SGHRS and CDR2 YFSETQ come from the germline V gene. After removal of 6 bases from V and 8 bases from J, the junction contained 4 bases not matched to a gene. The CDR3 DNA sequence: TGCGCCAGCAACGAGGGACTAGCGGATGAGCAGTTCTTC. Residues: CASNEGLADEQFF.

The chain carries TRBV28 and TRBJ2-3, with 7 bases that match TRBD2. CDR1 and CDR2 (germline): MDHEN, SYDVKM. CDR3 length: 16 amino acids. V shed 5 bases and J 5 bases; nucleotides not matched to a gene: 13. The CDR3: CASSGIRAGTGDTQYF. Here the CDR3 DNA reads TGTGCCAGCAGTGGGATCCGAGCGGGAACAGGAGATACGCAGTATTTT.

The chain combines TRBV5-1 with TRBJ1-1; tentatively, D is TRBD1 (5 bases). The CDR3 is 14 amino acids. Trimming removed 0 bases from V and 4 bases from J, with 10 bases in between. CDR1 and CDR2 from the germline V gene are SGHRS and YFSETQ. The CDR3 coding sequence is TGCGCCAGCAGCTTGGGGTCCGGGGCCACTGAAGCTTTCTTT. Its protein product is CASSLGSGATEAFF.

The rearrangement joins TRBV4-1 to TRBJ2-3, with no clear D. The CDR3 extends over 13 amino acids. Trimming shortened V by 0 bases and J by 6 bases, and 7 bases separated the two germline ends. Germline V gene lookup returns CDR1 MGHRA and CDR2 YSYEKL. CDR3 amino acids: CASSQDSHDTQYF. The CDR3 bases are TGCGCCAGCAGCCAAGACTCCCACGATACGCAGTATTTT.

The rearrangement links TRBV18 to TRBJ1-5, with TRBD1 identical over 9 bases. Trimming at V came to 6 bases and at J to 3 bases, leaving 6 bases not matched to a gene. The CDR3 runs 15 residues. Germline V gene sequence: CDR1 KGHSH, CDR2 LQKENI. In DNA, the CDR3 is TGTGCCAGCTCCTCACAGGGGGCCCTCAATCAGCCCCAGCATTTT. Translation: CASSSQGALNQPQHF.

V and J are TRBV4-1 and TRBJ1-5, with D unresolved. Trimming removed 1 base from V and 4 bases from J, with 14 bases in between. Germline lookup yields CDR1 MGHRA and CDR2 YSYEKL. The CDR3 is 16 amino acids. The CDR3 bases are TGCGCCAGCAGCCAAGCCTGGGGTGTAGGGAATCAGCCCCAGCATTTT. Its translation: CASSQAWGVGNQPQHF.

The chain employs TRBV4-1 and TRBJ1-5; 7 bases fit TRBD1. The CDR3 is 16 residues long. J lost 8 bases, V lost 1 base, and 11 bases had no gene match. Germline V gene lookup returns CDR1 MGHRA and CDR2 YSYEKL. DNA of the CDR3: TGCGCCAGCAGCCAAGGGGGAGGGGGCCCCGGGGAGCCCCAGCATTTT. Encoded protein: CASSQGGGGPGEPQHF.

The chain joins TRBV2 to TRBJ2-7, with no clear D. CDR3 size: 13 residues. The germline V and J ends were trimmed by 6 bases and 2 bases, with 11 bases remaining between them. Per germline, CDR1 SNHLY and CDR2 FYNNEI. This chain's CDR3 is CASSDPGTYEQYF. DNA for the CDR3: TGTGCCAGCAGCGACCCAGGAACCTACGAGCAGTACTTC.

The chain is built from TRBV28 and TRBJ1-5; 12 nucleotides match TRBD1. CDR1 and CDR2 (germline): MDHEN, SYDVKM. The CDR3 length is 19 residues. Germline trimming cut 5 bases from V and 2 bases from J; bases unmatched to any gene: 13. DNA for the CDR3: TGTGCCAGCAGTCACCCCGGGACAGGGGGCTCATCGGGCAATCAGCCCCAGCATTTT. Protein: CASSHPGTGGSSGNQPQHF.

CDR3 bases: TGTGCCACCAGCAGAGGGCAGCTCACCTACGAGCAGTACTTC. Amino acid sequence: CATSRGQLTYEQYF. The V call is TRBV15, the J call TRBJ2-7; unclear D gene. V was trimmed by 1 base and J by 2 bases, leaving 9 bases between them. Germline CDR1 and CDR2: LNHNV and YYDKDF (reference sequence). The CDR3 spans 14 residues. The full variable domain, completed using reference TRBV15 and TRBJ2-7, is DAMVIQNPRYQVTQFGKPVTLSCSQTLNHNVMYWYQQKSSQAPKLLFHYYDKDFNNEADTPDNFQSRRPNTSFCFLDIRSPGLGDTAMYLCATSRGQLTYEQYFGPGTRLTVT.

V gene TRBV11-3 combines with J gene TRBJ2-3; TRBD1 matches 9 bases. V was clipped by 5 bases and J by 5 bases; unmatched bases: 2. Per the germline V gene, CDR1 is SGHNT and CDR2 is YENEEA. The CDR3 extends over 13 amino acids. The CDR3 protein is CASSRTGEDTQYF. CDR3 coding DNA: TGTGCCAGCAGCAGGACAGGGGAAGATACGCAGTATTTT.

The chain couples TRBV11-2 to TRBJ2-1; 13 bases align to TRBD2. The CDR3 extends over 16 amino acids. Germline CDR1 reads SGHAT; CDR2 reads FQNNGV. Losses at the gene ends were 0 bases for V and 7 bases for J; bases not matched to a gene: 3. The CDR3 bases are TGTGCCAGCAGCTTAGATAGGGGACTAGCGGGGAATGAGCAGTTCTTC. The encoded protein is CASSLDRGLAGNEQFF.

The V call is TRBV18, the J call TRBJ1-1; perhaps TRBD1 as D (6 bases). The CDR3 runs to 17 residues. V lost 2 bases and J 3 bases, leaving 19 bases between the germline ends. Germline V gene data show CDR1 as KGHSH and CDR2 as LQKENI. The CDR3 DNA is TGTGCCAGCTCACCAAGCGACCTACAAGGGGGGCACACTGAAGCTTTCTTT. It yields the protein CASSPSDLQGGHTEAFF.

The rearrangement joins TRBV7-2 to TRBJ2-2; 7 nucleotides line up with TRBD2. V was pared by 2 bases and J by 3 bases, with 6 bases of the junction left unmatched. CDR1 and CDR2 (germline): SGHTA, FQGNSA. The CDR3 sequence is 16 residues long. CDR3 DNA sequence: TGTGCCAGCAGCTTACAGGCTAGCGGTTACACCGGGGAGCTGTTTTTT. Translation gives CASSLQASGYTGELFF.